The 14 T cell receptor beta chains reported below all come from one sample, sequenced in a study of blood T cell repertoires in COVID-19. TCRdb's copy holds only in-frame clones and misses some; the assay was immunoSEQ multiplex PCR. The sample lists approximately 250,000 clones; about nine tenths were seen once. Sequencing was carried out using peripheral blood. These receptors all come from a man aged 35 to 55 with active or convalescent COVID-19.

The chain employs TRBV2 and TRBJ2-2, with 8 nucleotides matching TRBD2. From germline, CDR1 is SNHLY and CDR2 FYNNEI. The CDR3 consists of 16 residues. V shed 2 bases and J 6 bases; nucleotides not matched to a gene: 8. CDR3 amino acids: CASSEWAGGSAGELFF. CDR3 coding DNA: TGTGCCAGCAGTGAATGGGCGGGGGGTTCCGCCGGGGAGCTGTTTTTT.

The rearrangement links TRBV2 to TRBJ2-7; 8 bases match TRBD2. This CDR3 comprises 14 residues. The V gene's germline CDR1 is SNHLY and CDR2 FYNNEI. The V and J ends lost 5 bases and 1 base, in that order; junction bases with no gene match: 4. In nucleotides, the CDR3 is TGTGCCAGCAGTCTTAGCGGGGCTTCCTACGAGCAGTACTTC. Translated: CASSLSGASYEQYF.

The chain links TRBV7-8 to TRBJ1-2, with D maybe TRBD1 (5 bases). The CDR3 spans 13 residues. Germline V lookup: CDR1 SGHVS, CDR2 FQNEAQ. The ends were cut back, 1 base at V and 3 bases at J, with 6 bases in the middle. The CDR3 DNA sequence: TGTGCCAGCAGCTTAGTACAGGACTATGGCTACACCTTC. Protein sequence: CASSLVQDYGYTF.

The chain links TRBV30 to TRBJ2-7; TRBD2 matches 7 bases. The CDR3 has 12 residues. From germline, CDR1 is GTSNPN and CDR2 SVGIG (reference sequence). After removal of 3 bases from V and 1 base from J, the junction contained 0 bases not matched to a gene. This CDR3 reads CAWRGGSYEQYF. DNA of the CDR3: TGTGCCTGGAGGGGGGGGTCCTACGAGCAGTACTTC.

J is TRBJ2-2 and V is TRBV24-1; TRBD1 agrees at 11 bases. Germline V gene sequence: CDR1 KGHDR, CDR2 SFDVKD. The ends lost 3 bases at V and 4 bases at J; junction bases unmatched: 3. The CDR3 totals 16 residues. The CDR3 DNA reads as TGTGCCACCAGTGATACCGGGACAGGGGGCACCGGGGAGCTGTTTTTT. Its translation: CATSDTGTGGTGELFF.

The CDR3 here is CASSFIKGTGNTIYF. DNA for the CDR3: TGTGCCAGCAGTTTCATCAAGGGGACTGGAAACACCATATATTTT. The J gene is TRBJ1-3, the V gene TRBV6-5; D may be TRBD1 (5 bases). The germline CDR1 and CDR2 sequences are MNHEY and SVGAGI. The CDR3 consists of 15 residues. Trimming removed 4 bases at V and 2 bases at J, with 12 bases between.

The table lists this clone with a few counts. The gene calls are TRBV12-3 or TRBV12-4 and TRBJ2-3; D not certain. The CDR3 loop spans 11 amino acids. V dropped 7 bases and J dropped 5 bases, with 7 bases sitting between them. CDR3 in amino acids: CASTLGDTQYF. CDR3 coding DNA: TGTGCCAGCACTCTCGGAGATACGCAGTATTTT.

The chain carries TRBV2 and TRBJ1-5, with 7 nucleotides matching TRBD1. CDR3 length: 14 residues. Germline CDR1 reads SNHLY; CDR2 reads FYNNEI. V shed 5 bases and J 3 bases; nucleotides not matched to a gene: 4. For the CDR3, the DNA is TGTGCCAGCAGTTTTACAGGGGACAATCAGCCCCAGCATTTT. It is translated as CASSFTGDNQPQHF.

This sequence joins TRBV15 and TRBJ2-2, with unresolved D. CDR3 size: 14 residues. Trimming pared 3 bases from V and 1 base from J, leaving 6 bases between. Germline CDR1 is LNHNV and CDR2 is YYDKDF (reference sequence). In DNA form, the CDR3 reads TGTGCCACCAGCAGCAACATGAACACCGGGGAGCTGTTTTTT. Amino acids: CATSSNMNTGELFF.

V usage is TRBV19 and J usage is TRBJ2-7, with TRBD2 as a possible D gene (7 bases). Trimming cost V 3 bases and J 2 bases, with 14 bases left between them. This CDR3 has 15 amino acids. CDR1 is LNHDA, CDR2 SQIVND, per germline (reference sequence). This CDR3 is CASSIFGGATYEQYF. DNA for the CDR3: TGTGCCAGTAGTATTTTTGGGGGGGCCACCTACGAGCAGTACTTC.

This clone turned up a few times. The CDR3 reads CASIGASGEHNEKLFF. DNA of the CDR3: TGTGCCAGTATTGGGGCCTCCGGTGAGCATAATGAAAAACTGTTTTTT. The gene calls are TRBV19 and TRBJ1-4, with D possibly TRBD1 on 5 matching bases. V was cut by 7 bases and J by 4 bases, with 19 bases left in between. The germline CDR1 and CDR2 sequences are LNHDA and SQIVND (reference sequence). This CDR3 is 16 amino acids long.

The CDR3 DNA reads TGTGCCAGCAGTCCGCGGTACGGGGGGGCCGGTGAGACCCAGTACTTC. It encodes CASSPRYGGAGETQYF. The chain has TRBV28 and TRBJ2-5, with 8 bases aligning to TRBD2. The CDR3 spans 16 residues. Germline V gene data show CDR1 as MDHEN and CDR2 as SYDVKM. With V trimmed by 5 bases and J by 5 bases, 13 bases remained unmatched.

This clone has just a few counts. This chain links TRBV2 with TRBJ2-3; 12 nucleotides agree with TRBD2. The CDR3 runs 16 residues. Germline-derived CDR1 and CDR2 are SNHLY and FYNNEI. V lost 6 bases and J lost 5; bases outside the gene matches: 9. The CDR3 region is CASRPLAGGGEDTQYF. The CDR3 DNA reads as TGTGCCAGCAGACCCCTAGCGGGAGGGGGGGAAGATACGCAGTATTTT.

The chain is built from TRBV7-2 and TRBJ1-1; no firm D call. V gave up 1 base and J gave up 5 bases, with 8 bases separating them. The CDR3 extends over 13 amino acids. The V gene's germline CDR1 is SGHTA and CDR2 FQGNSA. This chain's CDR3 is CASSLEGRTEAFF. For the CDR3, the DNA is TGTGCCAGCAGCTTAGAAGGGAGGACTGAAGCTTTCTTT. Variable domain in full (rest from reference TRBV7-2 and TRBJ1-1): GAGVSQSPSNKVTEKGKDVELRCDPISGHTALYWYRQSLGQGLEFLIYFQGNSAPDKSGLPSDRFSAERTGGSVSTLTIQRTQQEDSAVYLCASSLEGRTEAFFGQGTRLTVV.